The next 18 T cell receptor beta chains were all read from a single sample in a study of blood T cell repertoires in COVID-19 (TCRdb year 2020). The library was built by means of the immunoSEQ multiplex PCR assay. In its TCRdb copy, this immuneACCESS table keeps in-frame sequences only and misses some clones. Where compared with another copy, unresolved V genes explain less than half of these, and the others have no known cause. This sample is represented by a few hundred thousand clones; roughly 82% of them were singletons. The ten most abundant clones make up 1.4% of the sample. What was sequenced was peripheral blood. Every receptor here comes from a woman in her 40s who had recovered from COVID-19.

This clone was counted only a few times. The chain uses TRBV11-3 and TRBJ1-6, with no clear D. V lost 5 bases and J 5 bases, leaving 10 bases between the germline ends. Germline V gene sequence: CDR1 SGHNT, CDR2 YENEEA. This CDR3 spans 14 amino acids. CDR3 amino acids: CASSTGMNNSPLHF. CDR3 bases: TGTGCCAGCAGCACCGGGATGAATAATTCACCCCTCCACTTT.

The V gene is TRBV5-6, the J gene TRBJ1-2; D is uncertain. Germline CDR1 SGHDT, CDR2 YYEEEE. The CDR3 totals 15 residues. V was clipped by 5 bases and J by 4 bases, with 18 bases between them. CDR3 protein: CASRPRHTRFYGYTF. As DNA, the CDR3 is TGTGCCAGCAGACCTAGGCATACGCGGTTCTATGGCTACACCTTC. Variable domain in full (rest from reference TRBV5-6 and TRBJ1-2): DAGVTQSPTHLIKTRGQQVTLRCSPKSGHDTVSWYQQALGQGPQFIFQYYEEEERQRGNFPDRFSGHQFPNYSSELNVNALLLGDSALYLCASRPRHTRFYGYTFGSGTRLTVV.

CDR3 loop: CASSSPGQGRYEQYF. The CDR3 bases are TGTGCCAGCAGTTCCCCTGGACAGGGGCGTTACGAGCAGTACTTC. The rearrangement uses TRBV28 and TRBJ2-7; 9 bases line up with TRBD1. This CDR3 has 15 amino acids. The J segment lost 4 bases and the V segment lost 4 bases, leaving 8 bases of the junction unmatched. Per germline, CDR1 MDHEN and CDR2 SYDVKM.

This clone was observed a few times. The CDR3 sequence: CASSPTGGEDQPQHF. The DNA for the CDR3 is TGTGCCAGCTCGCCCACAGGGGGCGAAGATCAGCCCCAGCATTTT. The chain combines TRBV18 with TRBJ1-5, with TRBD1 matching 9 bases. Germline trimming cut 6 bases from V and 5 bases from J; bases unmatched to any gene: 8. The germline V gene encodes CDR1 KGHSH and CDR2 LQKENI. The CDR3 contains 15 residues.

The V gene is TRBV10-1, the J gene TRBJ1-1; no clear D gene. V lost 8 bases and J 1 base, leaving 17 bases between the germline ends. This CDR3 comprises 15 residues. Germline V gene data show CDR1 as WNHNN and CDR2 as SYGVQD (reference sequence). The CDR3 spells CASGAEVGPNTEAFF. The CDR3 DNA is TGCGCCAGCGGCGCGGAGGTCGGTCCGAACACTGAAGCTTTCTTT.

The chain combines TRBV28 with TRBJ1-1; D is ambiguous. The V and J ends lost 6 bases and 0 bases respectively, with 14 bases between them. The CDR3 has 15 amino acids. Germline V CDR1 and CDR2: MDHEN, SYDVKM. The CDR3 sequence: CASRQPGDMNTEAFF. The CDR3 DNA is TGTGCCAGCAGACAACCCGGAGATATGAACACTGAAGCTTTCTTT.

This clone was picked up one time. Here the CDR3 reads CASSFGRGHSYNEQFF. The CDR3 bases are TGTGCCAGCAGCTTTGGGCGGGGCCACTCCTACAATGAGCAGTTCTTC. The V and J genes are TRBV5-6 and TRBJ2-1; D possibly corresponds to TRBD2 (6 bases). The CDR3 has 16 residues. Trimming took 2 bases from V and 0 from J, leaving 12 bases between them. CDR1 is SGHDT and CDR2 is YYEEEE in the germline V gene.

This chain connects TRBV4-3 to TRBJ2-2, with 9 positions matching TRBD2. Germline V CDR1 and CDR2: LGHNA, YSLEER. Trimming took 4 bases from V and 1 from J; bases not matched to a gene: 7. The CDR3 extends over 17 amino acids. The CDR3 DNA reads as TGCGCCAGCAGCCGTCCGGCTAGCGGGGAGAACACCGGGGAGCTGTTTTTT. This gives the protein CASSRPASGENTGELFF.

CDR3 amino acids: CASSLERVDTEAFF. The CDR3, as DNA: TGCGCCAGCAGCTTGGAGAGGGTAGACACTGAAGCTTTCTTT. The chain is built from TRBV5-1 and TRBJ1-1, with D unclear. Trimming removed 0 bases from V and 3 bases from J, with 9 bases in between. CDR1 is SGHRS, CDR2 YFSETQ, per germline. The CDR3 loop spans 14 amino acids.

This CDR3 reads CSSAQGEDYGYTF. CDR3 nucleotide sequence: TGCAGCTCAGCTCAGGGGGAGGACTATGGCTACACCTTC. This chain joins TRBV29-1 and TRBJ1-2; 7 bases are a match to TRBD1. The CDR3 is 13 residues long. Germline CDR1 reads SQVTM; CDR2 reads ANQGSEA. With V trimmed by 8 bases and J by 3 bases, 9 bases remained unmatched.

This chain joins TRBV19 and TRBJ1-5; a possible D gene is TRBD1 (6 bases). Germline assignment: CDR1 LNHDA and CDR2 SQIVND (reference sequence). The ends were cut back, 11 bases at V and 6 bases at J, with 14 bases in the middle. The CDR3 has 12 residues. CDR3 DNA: TGTGCCGGAAACAGGGTGGGTCAGCCCCAGCATTTT. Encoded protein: CAGNRVGQPQHF. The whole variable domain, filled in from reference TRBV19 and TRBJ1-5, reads DGGITQSPKYLFRKEGQNVTLSCEQNLNHDAMYWYRQDPGQGLRLIYYSQIVNDFQKGDIAEGYSVSREKKESFPLTVTSAQKNPTAFYLCAGNRVGQPQHFGDGTRLSIL.

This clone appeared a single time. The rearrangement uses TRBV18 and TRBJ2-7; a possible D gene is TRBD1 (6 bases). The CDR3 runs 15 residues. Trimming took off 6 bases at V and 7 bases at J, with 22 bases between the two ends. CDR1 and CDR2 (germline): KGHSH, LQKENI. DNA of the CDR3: TGTGCCAGCTCCACCACGGGCCAGGGGTCTGAAGAGCAGTACTTC. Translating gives CASSTTGQGSEEQYF.

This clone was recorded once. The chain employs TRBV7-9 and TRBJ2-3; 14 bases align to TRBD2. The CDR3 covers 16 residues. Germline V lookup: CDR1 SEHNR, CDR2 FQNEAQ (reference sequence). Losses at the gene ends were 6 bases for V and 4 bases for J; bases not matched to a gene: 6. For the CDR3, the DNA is TGTGCCAGCAGTCCGACTAGCGGGGGGGTCCCAGATACGCAGTATTTT. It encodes CASSPTSGGVPDTQYF.

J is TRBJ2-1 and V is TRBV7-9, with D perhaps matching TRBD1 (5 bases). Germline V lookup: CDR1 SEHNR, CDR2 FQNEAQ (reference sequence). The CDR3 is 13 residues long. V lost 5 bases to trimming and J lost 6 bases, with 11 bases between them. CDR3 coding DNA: TGTGCCAGCAGCCCCGGACACGTCAATGAGCAGTTCTTC. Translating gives CASSPGHVNEQFF.

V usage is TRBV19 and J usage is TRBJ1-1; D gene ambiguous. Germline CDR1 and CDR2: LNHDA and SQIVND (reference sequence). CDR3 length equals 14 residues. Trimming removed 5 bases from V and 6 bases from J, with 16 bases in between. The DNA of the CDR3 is TGTGCCAGTAGTTTAGTAGCTGGTCAGCCTGAAGCTTTCTTT. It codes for CASSLVAGQPEAFF.

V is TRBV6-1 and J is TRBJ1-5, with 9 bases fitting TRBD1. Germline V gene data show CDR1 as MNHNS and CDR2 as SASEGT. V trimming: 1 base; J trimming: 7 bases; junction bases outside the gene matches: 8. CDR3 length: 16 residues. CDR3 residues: CASSEGPTGGEQPQHF. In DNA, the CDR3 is TGTGCCAGCAGTGAAGGTCCTACAGGGGGCGAGCAGCCCCAGCATTTT.

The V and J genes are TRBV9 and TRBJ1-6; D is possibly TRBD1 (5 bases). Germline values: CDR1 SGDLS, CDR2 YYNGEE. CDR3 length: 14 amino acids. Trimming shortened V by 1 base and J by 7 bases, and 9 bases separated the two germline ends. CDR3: CASSVLGENSPLHF. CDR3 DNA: TGTGCCAGCAGCGTATTAGGGGAAAATTCACCCCTCCACTTT.

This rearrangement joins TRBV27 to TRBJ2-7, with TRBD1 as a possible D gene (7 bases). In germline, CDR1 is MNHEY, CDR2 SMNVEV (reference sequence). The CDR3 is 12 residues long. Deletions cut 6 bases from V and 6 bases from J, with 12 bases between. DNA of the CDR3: TGTGCCAGCAGAGGAGGGGGCGTCGAGCAGTACTTC. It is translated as CASRGGGVEQYF.